These T cell receptor beta chains were read from a single sample in a study of CD8+CD57+ T cells in acquired aplastic anemia. From the reads, TCRdb called clonotypes with MiXCR, one entry per CDR3 protein. The sample has over 100,000 distinct CDR3 sequences, around 41% seen once. The sequenced sample consisted of sorted CD4+, CD8+, or CD8+CD57+ T cells (not recorded which) from PBMCs. The source is a human donor in good health, serving as a control. Both conserved end residues are part of each CDR3. Each record gives: D gene, J gene, clone size, V gene, CDR3 protein, CDR3 DNA. The D gene is left open where the match is weak. Clone size is stated in some rows and not others, as once, few, many or a class when expanded.

NA | TRBJ2-5 | many | TRBV10-3 | CAISESRRTEQETQYF | TGTGCCATCAGTGAGTCGAGGCGGACAGAGCAAGAGACCCAGTACTTC
NA | TRBJ1-5 | many | TRBV27 | CASSLAPSPQPQHF | TGTGCCAGCAGTTTGGCCCCGTCGCCTCAGCCCCAGCATTTT
NA | TRBJ2-6 | few | TRBV15 | CSGANVLTF | TGCTCTGGGGCCAACGTCCTGACTTTC
TRBD1 | TRBJ1-2 | NA | TRBV9 | CASSEGLGGDGYGYTF | TGTGCCAGCAGCGAAGGTCTAGGGGGCGATGGCTATGGCTACACCTTC
NA | TRBJ2-3 | many | TRBV7-9 | CASSSTDRRFADTQYF | TGTGCCAGCAGCTCGACTGACAGGAGGTTTGCAGATACGCAGTATTTT
NA | TRBJ2-7 | NA | TRBV24-1 | CATSENRAPSYEQYF | TGTGCCACCAGTGAAAACAGGGCCCCCTCCTACGAGCAGTACTTC
TRBD1 | TRBJ1-1 | many | TRBV20-1 | CSAINPATGGTEAFF | TGCAGTGCTATCAATCCGGCGACAGGGGGCACTGAAGCTTTCTTT
TRBD2 | TRBJ2-3 | NA | TRBV19 | CASSILAGKPDTQYF | TGTGCCAGTAGTATTCTAGCGGGGAAGCCAGATACGCAGTATTTT
NA | TRBJ1-1 | NA | TRBV24-1 | CATSDLRRGAEAFF | TGTGCCACCAGTGATTTGAGAAGGGGGGCTGAGGCTTTCTTT
NA | TRBJ2-1 | many | TRBV10-3 | CAISDGVRRFF | TGTGCCATCAGTGACGGAGTGCGCCGGTTCTTC
NA | TRBJ2-7 | NA | TRBV6-2/TRBV6-3 | CASSYRTGTALLRSDEQYF | TGTGCCAGCAGTTATAGAACCGGGACGGCCCTCCTAAGGAGCGACGAGCAGTACTTC
TRBD1 | TRBJ2-7 | NA | TRBV12-3/TRBV12-4 | CASGDPVWGQFYEQYF | TGTGCCAGCGGGGATCCCGTATGGGGACAGTTCTACGAGCAGTACTTC
NA | TRBJ2-1 | many | TRBV7-7 | CASSLAQGTNEQFF | TGTGCCAGCAGCTTAGCTCAAGGGACGAATGAGCAGTTCTTC
NA | TRBJ2-1 | many | TRBV9 | CASSLRGITDEQFF | TGTGCCAGCAGCTTAAGGGGGATAACGGATGAGCAGTTCTTC
NA | TRBJ1-2 | NA | TRBV29-1 | CSVGNADRNYGYTF | TGCAGCGTTGGCAACGCCGACAGAAACTATGGCTACACCTTC
NA | TRBJ2-7 | NA | TRBV6-2/TRBV6-3 | CASSYFPPGQPSGYEQYF | TGTGCCAGCAGTTATTTCCCCCCGGGACAACCTTCTGGGTACGAGCAGTACTTC
NA | TRBJ2-5 | NA | TRBV7-7 | CAVPGGAETQYF | TGTGCCGTTCCTGGGGGGGCGGAGACCCAGTACTTC
NA | TRBJ1-3 | NA | TRBV7-2 | CASSLLSPGGGNTIYF | TGTGCCAGCAGCTTATTGTCTCCCGGGGGCGGAAACACCATATATTTT
NA | TRBJ1-4 | many | TRBV11-3 | CASSQMEGEKLFF | TGTGCCAGCAGTCAGATGGAAGGGGAAAAACTGTTTTTT
TRBD2 | TRBJ2-3 | many | TRBV19 | CASSPAGGLAASTDTQYF | TGTGCCAGTAGTCCCGCCGGAGGACTAGCGGCTAGCACAGATACGCAGTATTTT
TRBD1 | TRBJ1-1 | many | TRBV29-1 | CSVLTGIVTEAFF | TGCAGCGTTTTGACAGGGATCGTCACTGAAGCTTTCTTT
TRBD1 | TRBJ1-2 | many | TRBV7-9 | CASSLTGGFDYGYTF | TGTGCCAGCAGCTTAACAGGGGGCTTCGACTATGGCTACACCTTC
NA | TRBJ2-7 | many | TRBV4-1 | CASSQVFRYEQYF | TGCGCCAGCAGCCAAGTTTTTCGCTACGAGCAGTACTTC
NA | TRBJ1-6 | NA | TRBV20-1 | CSASGGPLPLHF | TGCAGTGCTAGCGGCGGCCCATTACCCCTCCACTTT
NA | TRBJ1-3 | many | TRBV7-9 | CASSIDGSGNTIYF | TGTGCCAGCAGCATAGACGGATCTGGAAACACCATATATTTT
TRBD1 | TRBJ2-5 | NA | TRBV7-9 | CASSLGTGGETQYF | TGTGCCAGCAGCTTAGGAACAGGGGGGGAGACCCAGTACTTC
TRBD1 | TRBJ1-6 | NA | TRBV7-9 | CATRRDRDNSPLHF | TGTGCCACCCGGCGGGACAGGGATAATTCACCCCTCCACTTT
NA | TRBJ2-3 | many | TRBV20-1 | CSANTRSDTQYF | TGCAGTGCTAACACTAGGTCGGATACGCAGTATTTT
NA | TRBJ2-1 | many | TRBV6-4 | CATALVADNYNEQFF | TGTGCCACCGCCTTAGTCGCGGATAACTACAATGAGCAGTTCTTC
NA | TRBJ1-1 | many | TRBV29-1 | CSVDKGVTEAFF | TGCAGCGTTGATAAGGGGGTCACTGAAGCTTTCTTT
NA | TRBJ1-2 | many | TRBV20-1 | CSARFRGYGYTF | TGCAGTGCTAGATTCAGGGGTTATGGCTACACCTTC
TRBD2 | TRBJ2-1 | many | TRBV20-1 | CSARGGGLATEQFF | TGCAGTGCTAGGGGGGGGGGACTAGCGACCGAGCAGTTCTTC
NA | TRBJ2-7 | few | TRBV30 | CAWSEVRCEQYF | TGTGCCTGGAGTGAGGTCAGATGCGAGCAGTACTTC
NA | TRBJ2-7 | NA | TRBV2 | CASLPRGRPYEQYF | TGTGCCAGCTTACCACGGGGCAGGCCCTACGAGCAGTACTTC
NA | TRBJ2-1 | few | TRBV25-1 | CASSDDSRVRFF | TGTGCCAGCAGTGACGACTCACGGGTAAGGTTCTTC
TRBD2 | TRBJ2-6 | NA | TRBV9 | CASLGEGNILTF | TGTGCCAGCTTGGGGGAGGGTAATATCCTGACTTTC
TRBD1 | TRBJ2-5 | few | TRBV6-5 | CASSYGQGAVETQYF | TGTGCCAGCAGTTACGGACAGGGGGCGGTGGAAACACAGTACTTC
NA | TRBJ2-7 | many | TRBV20-1 | CSARVAGLDYEQYF | TGCAGTGCTAGAGTTGCGGGGCTAGATTACGAGCAGTACTTC
NA | TRBJ1-6 | NA | TRBV2 | CASSMGLSYNSPLHF | TGTGCCAGCAGTATGGGACTGTCCTATAATTCACCCCTCCACTTT